This T cell receptor (beta chain) appears in the sequencing data of a study of cytomegalovirus exposure and HLA in healthy donors. Remarks on this clone: Its antigen is not known.

Overall study results and limits: In a later analysis, the majority of CMV-associated beta chains seemingly showed HLA restriction. Common viral pathogens seemed to be connected with several of the most significant clusters, according to a later analysis.

This PCR relied on a set of 60 Vbeta primers and 13 Jbeta primers. In the authors' methods: The authors later counted 65 million to 80 million unique TCR beta chains, roughly 11 million of them shared. Clones were sequenced by immunoSEQ multiplex PCR, and TCRdb holds only the in-frame ones, with some missing. The V and J calls and clone size were taken over from that table, and D and trimming were inferred from the DNA. The table lists more than 100,000 clones, 66% of them singletons. The CDR3 consists of 15 residues. V lost 7 bases and J lost 8; bases outside the gene matches: 10. Germline CDR1 MNHEY, CDR2 SVGAGI.

Sequencing was performed on PBMCs. The V call is TRBV6-5, the J call TRBJ1-6, with TRBD1 matching over 8 bases. This sequence originates from a young man in good health and CMV-seronegative. For the CDR3, the DNA is TGTGCCAGCACCTTACGGACAGGGAATGATTCACCCCTCCACTTT. Encoded protein: CASTLRTGNDSPLHF.